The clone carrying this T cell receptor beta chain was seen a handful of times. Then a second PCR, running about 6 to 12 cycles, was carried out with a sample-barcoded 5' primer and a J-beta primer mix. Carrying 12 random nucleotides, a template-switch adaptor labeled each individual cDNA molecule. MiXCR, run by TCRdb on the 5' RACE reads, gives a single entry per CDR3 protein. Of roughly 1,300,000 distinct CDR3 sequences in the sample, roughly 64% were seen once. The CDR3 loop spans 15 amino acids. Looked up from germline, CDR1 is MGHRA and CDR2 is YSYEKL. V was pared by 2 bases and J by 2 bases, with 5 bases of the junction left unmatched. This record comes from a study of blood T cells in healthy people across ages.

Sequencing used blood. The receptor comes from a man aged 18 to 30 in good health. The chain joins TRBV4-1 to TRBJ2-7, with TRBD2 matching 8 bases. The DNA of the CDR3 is TGCGCCAGCAGCCAAAAAGCGGGGGAACCCTACGAGCAGTACTTC. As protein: CASSQKAGEPYEQYF.